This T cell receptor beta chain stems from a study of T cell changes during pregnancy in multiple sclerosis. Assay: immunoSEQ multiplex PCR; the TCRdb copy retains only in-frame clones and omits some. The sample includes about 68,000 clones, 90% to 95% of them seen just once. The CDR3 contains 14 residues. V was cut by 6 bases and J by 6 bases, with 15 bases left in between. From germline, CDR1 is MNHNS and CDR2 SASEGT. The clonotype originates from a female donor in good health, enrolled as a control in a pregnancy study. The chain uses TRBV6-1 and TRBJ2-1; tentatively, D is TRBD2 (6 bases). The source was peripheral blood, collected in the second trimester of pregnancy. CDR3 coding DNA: TGTGCCAGCAGCCTCCCGGAGGGCGGCAATGAGCAGTTCTTC. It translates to CASSLPEGGNEQFF.